This record covers a single T cell receptor beta chain. Compared with germline, one end of the junction differs, possibly owing to a read error. This sample was included in a study of blood T cell repertoires in COVID-19. Study background: Acute and convalescent COVID-19 specimens originated in the United States, Italy and Spain. Nucleic acid was either cDNA or gDNA, and it came from T cells, B-cell-depleted T cells, or PBMCs.

Study processing details: Using reference gene primer amplification, nucleated cell counts were estimated. Sequenced by immunoSEQ multiplex PCR; TCRdb stores in-frame clones only, minus some. V and J calls plus clone size are reproduced from that table; the DNA served to infer D and trimming. The table has more than 120,000 clones, more than 70% seen once; the top ten hold around 26%. In germline, CDR1 is GTSNPN, CDR2 SVGIG (reference sequence). The CDR3 runs to 11 residues. The sequence derives from a human donor in a cohort sampled during active COVID-19. The sample taken for sequencing was peripheral blood. The chain carries TRBV30 and TRBJ1-3, with D perhaps TRBD1 (6 bases). In DNA form, the CDR3 reads TGTGCCTGGAGTTTCGACAGGCACCCCATTTTT. Translated: CAWSFDRHPIF. Together with reference TRBV30 and TRBJ1-3, the CDR3 gives the full variable domain: SQTIHQWPATLVQPVGSPLSLECTVEGTSNPNLYWYRQAAGRGLQLLFYSVGIGQISSEVPQNLSASRPQDRQFILSSKKLLLSDSGFYLCAWSFDRHPIFGEGSWLTVV.